This T cell receptor beta chain was identified during a study of blood T cell repertoires in COVID-19. Study context: Samples of COVID-19 (acute and convalescent) were obtained from the United States, Italy and Spain. PBMCs, B-cell-depleted T cells, or T cells were the source of the cDNA or gDNA that made up the material.

After removal of 4 bases from V and 8 bases from J, the junction contained 9 bases not matched to a gene. Germline CDR1 and CDR2: SGDLS and YYNGEE. This CDR3 comprises 14 residues. This clone has more than one count but fewer than ten. As processed by the authors: Amplification of reference gene primers was used by the study to estimate nucleated cell counts. Measured with immunoSEQ multiplex PCR; TCRdb has only the in-frame clones, and not every one. V and J calls and clone size are those listed in that table; D and trimming were worked out from the DNA. In the table there are more than 85,000 clones, about 80% of which are singletons.

V and J are TRBV9 and TRBJ1-2; TRBD1 aligns across 9 bases. The origin of this receptor is a man in his sixties with acute or convalescent COVID-19. Material: peripheral blood. This CDR3 is CASSSRTGAGGYTF. DNA for the CDR3: TGTGCCAGCAGCTCCCGGACAGGGGCGGGCGGCTACACCTTC.